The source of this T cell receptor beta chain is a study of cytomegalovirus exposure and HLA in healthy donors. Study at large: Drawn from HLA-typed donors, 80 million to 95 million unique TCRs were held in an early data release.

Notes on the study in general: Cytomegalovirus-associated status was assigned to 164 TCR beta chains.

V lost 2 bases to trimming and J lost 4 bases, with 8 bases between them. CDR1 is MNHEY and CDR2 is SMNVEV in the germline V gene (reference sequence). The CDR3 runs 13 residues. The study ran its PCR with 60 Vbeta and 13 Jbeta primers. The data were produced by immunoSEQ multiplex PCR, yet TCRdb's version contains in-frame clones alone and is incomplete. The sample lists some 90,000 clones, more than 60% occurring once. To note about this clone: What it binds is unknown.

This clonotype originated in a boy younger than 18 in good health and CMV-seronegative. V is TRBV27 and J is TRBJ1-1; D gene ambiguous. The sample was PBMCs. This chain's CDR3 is CASSLATGTEAFF. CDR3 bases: TGTGCCAGCAGTTTAGCCACGGGCACTGAAGCTTTCTTT.